The 13 T cell receptor beta chains presented below share a single source sample, sequenced in a study of T cell repertoires in cytomegalovirus infection. TCRdb used MiXCR to reprocess the reads, holding one entry per CDR3 protein. This repertoire shows 160,000 or so distinct CDR3 sequences, about a quarter found once; its top ten account for around 9.9%. Sample: PBMCs. These receptors all come from a human donor in good health (CMV status not recorded). Some clones in this sample may be carry-over from other donors' samples.

The gene calls are TRBV5-1 and TRBJ2-1; D is ambiguous. Germline V gives CDR1 SGHRS, CDR2 YFSETQ. CDR3 length: 14 amino acids. V lost 6 bases to trimming and J lost 8 bases, with 18 bases between them. The CDR3 region has the DNA TGCGCCAGCACCTCCCTAGACCCGAGCCATGAGCAGTTCTTC. Its protein product is CASTSLDPSHEQFF.

The genes are TRBV20-1 and TRBJ2-5, with 12 positions matching TRBD2. The CDR3 is made up of 15 amino acids. V lost 1 base and J lost 4; bases outside the gene matches: 4. Germline CDR1 and CDR2: DFQATT and SNEGSKA (reference sequence). The CDR3 here is CSARARLAGVETQYF. The CDR3 coding sequence is TGCAGTGCTAGAGCCAGACTAGCGGGGGTAGAGACCCAGTACTTC.

This clonotype turned up a few times. The J gene is TRBJ2-5, the V gene TRBV12-3 or TRBV12-4; D remains unclear. V dropped 3 bases and J dropped 4 bases, with 9 bases sitting between them. This CDR3 region has 13 residues. The DNA for the CDR3 is TGTGCCAGCAGTTTGGAGAGTGGAGAGACCCAGTACTTC. Residues: CASSLESGETQYF.

This clonotype was counted many times. V gene TRBV7-2 combines with J gene TRBJ1-3; tentative D call: TRBD1 (6 bases). V lost 4 bases to trimming and J lost 0 bases, with 10 bases between them. Germline V gene lookup returns CDR1 SGHTA and CDR2 FQGNSA. CDR3 length: 15 amino acids. Here the CDR3 DNA reads TGTGCCAGCAGCTCGGACAGCAGCTCTGGAAACACCATATATTTT. Its protein is CASSSDSSSGNTIYF.

This clonotype has more than one count but fewer than ten. The chain combines TRBV29-1 with TRBJ2-3, with no clear D. Trimming pared 8 bases from V and 2 bases from J, leaving 14 bases between. The germline CDR1 and CDR2 sequences are SQVTM and ANQGSEA. The CDR3 runs to 13 residues. The CDR3 sequence is CSRLGTATDTQYF. Here the CDR3 DNA reads TGCAGCCGCTTGGGCACCGCCACAGATACGCAGTATTTT.

The sample holds a few counts of this clonotype. This chain connects TRBV30 to TRBJ1-3; no definite D call. The germline V and J ends were trimmed by 1 base and 0 bases, with 10 bases remaining between them. This CDR3 comprises 15 residues. The germline gives CDR1 GTSNPN, CDR2 SVGIG (reference sequence). In DNA, the CDR3 is TGTGCCTGGAGTGGACGCTCGAACTCTGGAAACACCATATATTTT. Residues: CAWSGRSNSGNTIYF.

This clonotype was seen only once. The chain carries TRBV4-1 and TRBJ1-3; no clear D gene. Trimming removed 0 bases at V and 0 bases at J, with 12 bases between. This CDR3 spans 17 amino acids. CDR1 and CDR2 from the germline V gene are MGHRA and YSYEKL. CDR3 DNA: TGCGCCAGCAGCCAAGAGATCCAGGCCCACTCTGGAAACACCATATATTTT. This codes for CASSQEIQAHSGNTIYF.

The J gene is TRBJ2-5, the V gene TRBV28, with 9 bases fitting TRBD1. The germline gives CDR1 MDHEN, CDR2 SYDVKM. Trimming cost V 5 bases and J 4 bases; bases outside gene matches: 11. There are 16 residues in the CDR3. For the CDR3, the DNA is TGTGCCAGCAGTCCGCCGGACAGGGGACCTGGAGAGACCCAGTACTTC. Translating it yields CASSPPDRGPGETQYF.

This clonotype was observed at least ten times. The chain joins TRBV4-1 to TRBJ1-4, with D unresolved. Germline CDR1 reads MGHRA; CDR2 reads YSYEKL. Trimming removed 5 bases at V and 3 bases at J, with 13 bases between. The CDR3 runs to 15 residues. CDR3 region: CASSDRTVANEKLFF. Here the CDR3 DNA reads TGCGCCAGCAGCGACCGGACTGTGGCTAATGAAAAACTGTTTTTT.

This clonotype has a count of ten or more. The chain joins TRBV7-9 to TRBJ1-1; D unclear. The CDR3 spans 14 residues. In germline, CDR1 is SEHNR, CDR2 FQNEAQ (reference sequence). V was clipped by 5 bases and J by 0 bases, with 10 bases between them. Here the CDR3 reads CASSPASMNTEAFF. CDR3 bases: TGTGCCAGCAGCCCTGCCAGTATGAACACTGAAGCTTTCTTT.

This clonotype has more than one count but fewer than ten. This chain's CDR3 is CASSPGENYNEQFF. The CDR3 coding sequence is TGCGCCAGCAGCCCCGGGGAGAATTACAATGAGCAGTTCTTC. This chain joins TRBV4-3 and TRBJ2-1, with a tentative D call TRBD2 (5 bases). The CDR3 is 14 amino acids. Germline V gene data show CDR1 as LGHNA and CDR2 as YSLEER. Trimming left V 4 bases short and J 4 bases short, with 11 bases between.

This clonotype showed up just a few times. The V and J genes are TRBV28 and TRBJ1-2; 7 bases fit TRBD1. CDR1 and CDR2 (germline): MDHEN, SYDVKM. This CDR3 region has 14 residues. The V segment lost 2 bases and the J segment 6 bases; nucleotides outside the gene matches: 6. CDR3 protein: CASSLPGRGNGYTF. DNA for the CDR3: TGTGCCAGCAGTTTACCCGGCAGGGGGAATGGCTACACCTTC.

The rearrangement links TRBV11-2 to TRBJ2-7, with TRBD1 identical over 10 bases. V was pared by 5 bases and J by 7 bases, with 5 bases of the junction left unmatched. Germline V gene sequence: CDR1 SGHAT, CDR2 FQNNGV. This CDR3 has 13 amino acids. CDR3 residues: CASSRDRGREQYF. The DNA of the CDR3 is TGTGCCAGCAGCCGGGACAGGGGTCGGGAGCAGTACTTC.